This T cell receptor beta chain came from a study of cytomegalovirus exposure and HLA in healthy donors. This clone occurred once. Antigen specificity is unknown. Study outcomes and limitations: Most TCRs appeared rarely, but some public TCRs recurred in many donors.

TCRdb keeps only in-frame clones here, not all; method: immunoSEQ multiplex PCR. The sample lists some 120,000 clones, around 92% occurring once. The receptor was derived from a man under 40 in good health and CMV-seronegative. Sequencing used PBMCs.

The CDR3 coding sequence is TGTGCCAGCAGTTTACAGGGATCCTTGGGCACTGAAGCTTTCTTT. Residues: CASSLQGSLGTEAFF. The chain joins TRBV27 to TRBJ1-1, with TRBD1 as a possible D gene (5 bases). The V gene lost 2 bases and the J gene lost 4 bases, with 14 bases spanning the gap. CDR1 and CDR2 (germline): MNHEY, SMNVEV (reference sequence). The CDR3 runs 15 residues.